This TCR beta chain is from a study of shared clonotypes between healthy human individuals. This CDR3 has 13 amino acids. The V gene's germline CDR1 is MRHNA and CDR2 SNTAGT. V was cut by 6 bases and J by 6 bases, with 11 bases left in between. Here immunoSEQ multiplex PCR was the method, and the copy in TCRdb shows in-frame clones only, minus some. This sample has about 2 million clones; roughly 94% occur once, and the top ten carry 0.1% to 0.15%. Partitioning of CD4+ cells yielded a CD45RA+ naive subset and a CD45RA-negative memory subset. The rearrangement uses TRBV6-4 and TRBJ2-2, with D possibly being TRBD1 (5 bases). The specimen was naive CD4+ T cells sorted from blood. Sample subset: CD45RA+ positively selected. This TCR came from a man aged 18 to 35 in good health. The CDR3 region has the DNA TGTGCCAGCAGAGCACAGGTATCCGGGGAGCTGTTTTTT. Protein sequence: CASRAQVSGELFF.